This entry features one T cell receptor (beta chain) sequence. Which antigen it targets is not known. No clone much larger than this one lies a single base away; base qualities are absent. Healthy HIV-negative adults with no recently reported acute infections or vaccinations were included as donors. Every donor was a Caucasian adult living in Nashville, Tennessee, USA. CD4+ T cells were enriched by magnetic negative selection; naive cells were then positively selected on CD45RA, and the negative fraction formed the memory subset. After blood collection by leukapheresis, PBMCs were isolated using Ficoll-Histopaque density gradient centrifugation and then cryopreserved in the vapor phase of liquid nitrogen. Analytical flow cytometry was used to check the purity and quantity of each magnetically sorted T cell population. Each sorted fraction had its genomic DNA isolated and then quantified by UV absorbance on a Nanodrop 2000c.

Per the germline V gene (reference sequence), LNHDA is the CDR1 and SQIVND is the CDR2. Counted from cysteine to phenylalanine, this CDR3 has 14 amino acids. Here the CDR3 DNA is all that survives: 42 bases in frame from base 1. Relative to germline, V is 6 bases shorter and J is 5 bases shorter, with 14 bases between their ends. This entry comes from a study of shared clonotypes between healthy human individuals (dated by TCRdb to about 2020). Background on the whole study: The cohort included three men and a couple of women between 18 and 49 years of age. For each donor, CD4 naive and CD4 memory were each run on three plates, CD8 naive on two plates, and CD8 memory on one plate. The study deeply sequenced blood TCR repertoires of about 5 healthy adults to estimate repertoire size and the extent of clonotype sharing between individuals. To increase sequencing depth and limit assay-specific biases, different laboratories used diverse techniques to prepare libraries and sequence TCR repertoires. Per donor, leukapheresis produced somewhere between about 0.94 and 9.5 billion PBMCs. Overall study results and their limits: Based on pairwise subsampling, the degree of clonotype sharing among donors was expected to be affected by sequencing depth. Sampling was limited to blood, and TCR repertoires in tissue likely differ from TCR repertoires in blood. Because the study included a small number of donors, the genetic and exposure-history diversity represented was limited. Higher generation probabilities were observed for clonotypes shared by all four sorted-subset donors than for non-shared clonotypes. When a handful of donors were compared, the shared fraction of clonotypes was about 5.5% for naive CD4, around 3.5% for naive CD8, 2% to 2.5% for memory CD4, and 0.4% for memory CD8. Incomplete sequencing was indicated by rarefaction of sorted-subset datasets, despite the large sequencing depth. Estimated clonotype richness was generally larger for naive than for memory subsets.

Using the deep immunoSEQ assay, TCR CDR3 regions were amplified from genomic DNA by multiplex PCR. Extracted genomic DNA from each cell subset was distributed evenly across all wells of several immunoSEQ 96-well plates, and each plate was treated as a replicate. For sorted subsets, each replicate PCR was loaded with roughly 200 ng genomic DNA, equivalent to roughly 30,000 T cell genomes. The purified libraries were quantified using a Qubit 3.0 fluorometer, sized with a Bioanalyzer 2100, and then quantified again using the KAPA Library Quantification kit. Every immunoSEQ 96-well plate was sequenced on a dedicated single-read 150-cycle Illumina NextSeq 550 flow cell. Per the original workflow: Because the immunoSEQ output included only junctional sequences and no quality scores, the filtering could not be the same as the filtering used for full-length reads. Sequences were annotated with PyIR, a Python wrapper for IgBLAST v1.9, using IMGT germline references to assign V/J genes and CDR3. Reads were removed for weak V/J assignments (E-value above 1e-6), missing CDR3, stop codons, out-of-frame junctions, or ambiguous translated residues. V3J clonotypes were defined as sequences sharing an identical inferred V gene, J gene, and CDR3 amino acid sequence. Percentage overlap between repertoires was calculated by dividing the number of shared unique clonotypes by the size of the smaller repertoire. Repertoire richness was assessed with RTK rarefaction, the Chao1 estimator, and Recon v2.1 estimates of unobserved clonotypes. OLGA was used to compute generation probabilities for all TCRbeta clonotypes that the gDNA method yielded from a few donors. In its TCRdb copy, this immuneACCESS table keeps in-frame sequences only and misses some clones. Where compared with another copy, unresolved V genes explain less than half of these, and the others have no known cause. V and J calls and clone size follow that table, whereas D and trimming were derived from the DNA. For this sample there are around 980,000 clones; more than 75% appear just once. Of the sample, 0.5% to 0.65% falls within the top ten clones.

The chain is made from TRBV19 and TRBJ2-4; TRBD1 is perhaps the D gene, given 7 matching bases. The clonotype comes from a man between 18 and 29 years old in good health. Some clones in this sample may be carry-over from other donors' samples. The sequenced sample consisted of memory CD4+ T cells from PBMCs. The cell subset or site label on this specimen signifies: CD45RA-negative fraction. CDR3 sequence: CASSQGGSQNIQYF. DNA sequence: TGTGCCAGTAGCCAGGGGGGTAGCCAAAACATTCAGTACTTC.